The 25 T cell receptor beta chains below come from one sample, sequenced in a study of T cell responses to AZD1222 COVID-19 vaccine. Some clones are missing from TCRdb's copy, which holds only in-frame ones; the method was immunoSEQ multiplex PCR. The sample contains about 70,000 clones, around 84% of which appear only once. The source was peripheral blood, collected on day 0 of AZD1222 vaccination. The receptors derive from an adult in good health.

The chain has TRBV29-1 and TRBJ1-1; 7 bases map to TRBD1. Trimming cost V 3 bases and J 1 base; bases outside gene matches: 5. Germline V gene data show CDR1 as SQVTM and CDR2 as ANQGSEA. CDR3 length: 14 residues. The CDR3 nucleotides are TGCAGCGTTGACCACAGGGGAGAGAACACTGAAGCTTTCTTT. This sequence encodes CSVDHRGENTEAFF.

The chain uses TRBV5-1 and TRBJ1-1; D is unclear. Germline V gene sequence: CDR1 SGHRS, CDR2 YFSETQ. CDR3 size: 12 residues. V lost 3 bases and J 7 bases, leaving 10 bases between the germline ends. The CDR3 reads CASSWPGVEAFF. The CDR3 region has the DNA TGCGCCAGCAGCTGGCCAGGTGTTGAAGCTTTCTTT.

The chain is built from TRBV15 and TRBJ1-2; 7 nucleotides line up with TRBD1. Trimming cost V 3 bases and J 2 bases; bases outside gene matches: 6. From germline, CDR1 is LNHNV and CDR2 YYDKDF (reference sequence). The CDR3 has 15 amino acids. CDR3 bases: TGTGCCACCAGCAGTAACAGGGGACTGAACTATGGCTACACCTTC. This encodes CATSSNRGLNYGYTF.

This rearrangement joins TRBV4-1 to TRBJ2-2, with D possibly being TRBD2 (5 bases). Per the germline V gene, CDR1 is MGHRA and CDR2 is YSYEKL. This CDR3 has 15 amino acids. The V end was cut by 0 bases, the J end by 5 bases, with 10 bases between. The CDR3 spells CASSQDLAATGELFF. CDR3 sequence (DNA): TGCGCCAGCAGCCAAGATCTAGCAGCTACCGGGGAGCTGTTTTTT.

V and J are TRBV10-2 and TRBJ1-5; tentatively, D is TRBD1 (5 bases). The CDR3 runs to 13 residues. V lost 5 bases to trimming and J lost 7 bases, with 12 bases between them. CDR1 WSHSY and CDR2 SAAADI come from the germline V gene. CDR3 loop: CASSPGRDQPQHF. The DNA for the CDR3 is TGCGCCAGCAGTCCAGGGAGGGACCAGCCCCAGCATTTT.

Here the CDR3 reads CASSVGQSTEAFF. CDR3 bases: TGTGCCAGCAGCGTAGGCCAGAGCACTGAAGCTTTCTTT. The gene calls are TRBV9 and TRBJ1-1; unclear D gene. This CDR3 has 13 residues. Germline V gene lookup returns CDR1 SGDLS and CDR2 YYNGEE. Deletions cut 0 bases from V and 4 bases from J, with 7 bases between.

V and J are TRBV20-1 and TRBJ1-1; D ambiguous. Germline lookup yields CDR1 DFQATT and CDR2 SNEGSKA (reference sequence). With 6 bases removed from V and 8 bases from J, the gap between germline ends came to 13 bases. The CDR3 length is 11 residues. The CDR3 DNA sequence: TGCAGTGCCGAGACCGGGAGGGAAGCTTTCTTT. Protein sequence: CSAETGREAFF.

The chain joins TRBV10-1 to TRBJ1-5, with TRBD1 identical over 10 bases. The CDR3 has 18 amino acids. Germline V lookup: CDR1 WNHNN, CDR2 SYGVQD (reference sequence). J was trimmed by 2 bases and V by 6 bases; bases with no gene match: 13. CDR3 sequence reads: CASRGQTGGLSGNQPQHF. The CDR3 bases are TGCGCCAGCAGGGGCCAGACAGGGGGCTTGTCGGGCAATCAGCCCCAGCATTTT.

The chain combines TRBV3-1 (or the pseudogene TRBV3-2) with TRBJ1-3, with unresolved D. V shed 4 bases and J shed 0 bases, with 7 bases lying between them. The germline CDR1 and CDR2 sequences are LGHDT and YNNKEL (reference sequence). This CDR3 region has 14 residues. The CDR3 is CASSPDNSGNTIYF. In DNA form, the CDR3 reads TGTGCCAGCAGCCCAGACAACTCTGGAAACACCATATATTTT.

To note about this clone: The same CDR3 can be traced to other DNA sequences in this sample. The chain uses TRBV12-3 or TRBV12-4 and TRBJ1-2, with D unresolved. The length of the CDR3 is 13 residues. V gave up 3 bases and J gave up 8 bases, with 13 bases separating them. CDR3 nucleotides: TGTGCCAGCAGTTTGGGAGGAGCGAGCGGCTACACCTTC. Translating it yields CASSLGGASGYTF.

This chain joins TRBV3-1 (or the pseudogene TRBV3-2) and TRBJ2-1, with D unclear. Germline assignment: CDR1 LGHDT and CDR2 YNNKEL (reference sequence). The CDR3 contains 16 residues. V was cut by 1 base and J by 4 bases, with 14 bases left in between. The CDR3 sequence: CASSQVTPGVYNEQFF. CDR3 DNA: TGTGCCAGCAGCCAAGTCACTCCTGGGGTATACAATGAGCAGTTCTTC.

This chain connects TRBV12-3 or TRBV12-4 to TRBJ1-5; the D gene is possibly TRBD1 (6 bases). V dropped 3 bases and J dropped 9 bases, with 6 bases sitting between them. The CDR3 sequence is 11 residues long. The CDR3 bases are TGTGCCAGCAGTTTGACAGGGCCCCAGCATTTT. Protein: CASSLTGPQHF.

The chain combines TRBV4-2 with TRBJ2-2; 7 nucleotides align to TRBD2. Germline V gene sequence: CDR1 LGHNA, CDR2 YNFKEQ. With 1 base clipped from V and 4 bases from J, the junction kept 12 bases outside the gene matches. CDR3 length: 18 amino acids. CDR3 sequence (DNA): TGTGCCAGCAGCCAAGTGGCCGCGGCTAGCGGATTCACCGGGGAGCTGTTTTTT. This translates into CASSQVAAASGFTGELFF.

This rearrangement joins TRBV3-1 (or the pseudogene TRBV3-2) to TRBJ1-1; TRBD1 aligns across 7 bases. Trimming took 4 bases from V and 5 from J; bases not matched to a gene: 4. The germline CDR1 and CDR2 sequences are LGHDT and YNNKEL (reference sequence). CDR3 size: 13 residues. CDR3 protein: CASSPRGRTEAFF. The CDR3 nucleotides are TGTGCCAGCAGCCCAAGGGGGCGTACTGAAGCTTTCTTT.

This sequence joins TRBV4-1 and TRBJ2-3; tentative D call: TRBD2 (7 bases). Germline CDR1 MGHRA, CDR2 YSYEKL. This CDR3 contains 16 residues. The germline V and J ends were trimmed by 0 bases and 2 bases, with 12 bases remaining between them. Here the CDR3 reads CASSQDWGGITDTQYF. In DNA, the CDR3 is TGCGCCAGCAGCCAAGATTGGGGGGGCATCACAGATACGCAGTATTTT.

The chain uses TRBV7-6 and TRBJ2-2, with 13 bases aligning to TRBD2. Germline V gene data show CDR1 as SGHVS and CDR2 as FNYEAQ. The CDR3 is 16 residues long. With V trimmed by 7 bases and J by 5 bases, 7 bases remained unmatched. CDR3: CASTSGTSGTTGELFF. CDR3 coding DNA: TGTGCCAGCACCTCTGGGACTAGCGGGACAACCGGGGAGCTGTTTTTT.

The chain joins TRBV6-5 to TRBJ2-1, with 9 bases matching TRBD1. The CDR3 extends over 15 amino acids. V lost 6 bases to trimming and J lost 11 bases; unmatched junction nucleotides: 14. Germline V gene lookup returns CDR1 MNHEY and CDR2 SVGAGI. This CDR3 reads CASRAPGQGVDQQFF. CDR3 in DNA: TGTGCCAGCAGGGCCCCGGGACAGGGTGTGGATCAGCAGTTCTTC.

This clone turned up a few times. The gene calls are TRBV2 and TRBJ2-1; 10 nucleotides agree with TRBD2. After removal of 8 bases from V and 12 bases from J, the junction contained 13 bases not matched to a gene. This CDR3 contains 14 residues. Per the germline V gene, CDR1 is SNHLY and CDR2 is FYNNEI. DNA of the CDR3: TGTGCCAGCCGGAGAGCGGGAGGGCCCCCTCGGCAGTTCTTC. Amino acid sequence: CASRRAGGPPRQFF. The full variable domain, with the rest looked up from reference TRBV2 and TRBJ2-1, is EPEVTQTPSHQVTQMGQEVILRCVPISNHLYFYWYRQILGQKVEFLVSFYNNEISEKSEIFDDQFSVERPDGSNFTLKIRSTKLEDSAMYFCASRRAGGPPRQFFGPGTRLTVL.

This sequence joins TRBV6-1 and TRBJ1-1, with D tentatively TRBD1 (5 bases). Deletions cut 5 bases from V and 10 bases from J, with 23 bases between. This CDR3 contains 15 residues. Germline V gene data show CDR1 as MNHNS and CDR2 as SASEGT. CDR3 sequence (DNA): TGTGCCAGCAGTTCTTCCGGGACCCCCTCTGAAGGAGCTTTCTTT. Translated: CASSSSGTPSEGAFF.

This clone was observed a handful of times. The chain is built from TRBV5-1 and TRBJ1-3, with TRBD1 identical over 9 bases. CDR3 length: 14 amino acids. The trim removed 4 bases at V and 5 bases at J, leaving 4 bases unmatched. CDR1 is SGHRS and CDR2 is YFSETQ in the germline V gene. CDR3 loop: CASSLGTGRNTIYF. CDR3 in DNA: TGCGCCAGCAGCCTAGGGACAGGGAGAAACACCATATATTTT.

This rearrangement joins TRBV9 to TRBJ2-3; 7 nucleotides line up with TRBD1. V lost 2 bases and J lost 2; bases outside the gene matches: 5. Germline V gene sequence: CDR1 SGDLS, CDR2 YYNGEE. The CDR3 covers 15 residues. This CDR3 is CASSVRQGVTDTQYF. CDR3 nucleotide sequence: TGTGCCAGCAGCGTTAGACAGGGTGTCACAGATACGCAGTATTTT.

CDR3 in DNA: TGTGCCAGCAGTGAATACTGGGGTGAGACCCAGTACTTC. Its translation: CASSEYWGETQYF. This sequence joins TRBV25-1 and TRBJ2-5; D not resolved. Deletions cut 0 bases from V and 5 bases from J, with 7 bases between. The CDR3 sequence is 13 residues long. Germline-derived CDR1 and CDR2 are MGHDK and SYGVNS.

This clone was detected only once. The gene calls are TRBV11-3 and TRBJ1-1; TRBD1 might be the D (5 bases). The germline V and J ends were trimmed by 5 bases and 2 bases, with 12 bases remaining between them. The CDR3 is 14 residues long. Germline V gene lookup returns CDR1 SGHNT and CDR2 YENEEA. As DNA, the CDR3 is TGTGCCAGCAGCGTTGAGGGGCCTAACACTGAAGCTTTCTTT. Translating gives CASSVEGPNTEAFF.

This clone appeared a single time. J is TRBJ2-1 and V is TRBV11-3, with D unresolved. V was trimmed by 1 base and J by 6 bases, leaving 7 bases between them. The germline V gene has CDR1 SGHNT and CDR2 YENEEA. There are 13 residues in the CDR3. CDR3 DNA: TGTGCCAGCAGCTTAGTGGTAGGCAATGAGCAGTTCTTC. Protein sequence: CASSLVVGNEQFF. The full variable domain, in which reference TRBV11-3 and TRBJ2-1 provide the parts outside the CDR3, is EAGVVQSPRYKIIEKKQPVAFWCNPISGHNTLYWYLQNLGQGPELLIRYENEEAVDDSQLPKDRFSAERLKGVDSTLKIQPAELGDSAVYLCASSLVVGNEQFFGPGTRLTVL.

The V gene is TRBV11-2, the J gene TRBJ2-3; D not certain. In germline, CDR1 is SGHAT, CDR2 FQNNGV. The CDR3 has 15 amino acids. The germline V and J ends were trimmed by 3 bases and 1 base, with 11 bases remaining between them. Here the CDR3 DNA reads TGTGCCAGCAGCTTGGATCCAAAAGGCACAGATACGCAGTATTTT. As protein: CASSLDPKGTDTQYF.